The sequence of this T cell receptor (beta chain) was determined in a study of cytomegalovirus exposure and HLA in healthy donors (dated by TCRdb to about 2017). Study-level background: According to an earlier analysis of a few hundred of the donors, about 179 million T cells yielded 90 million to 130 million unique TCR beta sequences and approximately 300 Gb of sequence data. Typing coverage varied by locus: roughly 629-630 donors for A, B, C, DRB1 and DQB1; more than 500 for DQA1; about 570 for DPA1; under 490 for DPB1. The study combined high-throughput TCR immunosequencing, statistical association of individual TCRs with disease status, and machine learning to predict cytomegalovirus infection status. Because of strong linkage in the cohort, roughly five DR-DQ haplotypes were treated as single units for association and clustering. Besides the first cohort of under 700 subjects, a separate validation cohort made up of some 110 different subjects was used. Every discovery cohort repertoire had been produced on one sequencing platform. Genome-wide SNP genotypes for about 65% of the roughly 670 donors were used in a later genetic analysis, which treated that subset as a discovery cohort. A later analysis re-examined previously published TCR beta repertoires from more than 600 donors and added high-resolution HLA genotyping to investigate patterns of TCR occurrence. The study used immunosequencing to profile the T cell repertoires of 666 subjects and linked those repertoires to cytomegalovirus serostatus. The later analysis used no new phenotypic data to find candidate immune exposures, relying instead on TCR beta sequences and their occurrence across donors. In an earlier analysis of more than 550 of the donors, high-throughput TCR beta sequencing was used to judge whether each TCR beta V gene segment behaved as functional or pseudogenic. Among almost 400 genotyped donors of the cohort, an average of approximately 230,000 unique TCR beta nucleotide sequences were sequenced per donor, around a sixth of them non-productive. Of the 350 to 450 genotyped donors, over 70% fell in the genetic ancestry cluster associated with self-reported Caucasian donors. Donor age, sex, ethnicity and CMV serostatus were compiled together with the repertoire data. An early release that covered fewer than 800 HLA-typed donors contained about 300 gigabases of sequencing data and 80 million or so unique TCR sequences. The study was designed to test whether signatures of past pathogen exposure could be identified by cataloging public T cell receptors. HLA typing covered class I and class II loci at four-digit resolution. Overall study outcomes, separate from this receptor: While some public TCRs were present in many individuals, most TCR sequences turned up only very rarely across donors. Some IMGT-functional V segments, including TRBV6-2 and TRBV6-3, could not be distinguished by the 87-base-pair reads and were therefore excluded. In an earlier analysis of some 550 of the donors, most TCR beta V segments were observed in productive rearrangements about 90% or about 30% of the time, broadly matching IMGT annotations. Correlated functional status among segregating V segments might be attributable to linkage disequilibrium, but an unknown experimental factor could not be ruled out. A cluster of highly shared sequence variants was judged likely to be a technical artifact of the sequencing pipeline. A further reported finding was that TCR beta sequences accurately predicted the HLA-A and HLA-B alleles for most subjects in the first cohort. Assigning TCR associations to individual alleles was difficult when HLA alleles, especially DR and DQ, strongly co-occurred. In vitro tests confirmed that a few of the cytomegalovirus-associated TCR beta chains recognize cytomegalovirus antigens. The cohort was sequenced for TCR beta chains only, and without alpha or paired-chain data the features that could be detected were limited. For the cohort, immune exposure information was limited to CMV serostatus. According to a later analysis, most CMV-associated TCR beta chains appeared to be HLA-restricted, and the HLA associations seemed to be driven largely by CMV exposure. A later genetic analysis reported fewer N-insertions in productive TCRs among donors in an Asian-associated ancestry cluster than the roughly 650-donor mean. The study listed 150 to 200 TCR beta chains as associated with cytomegalovirus. According to a later analysis, parvovirus B19, influenza, CMV and Epstein-Barr virus appeared linked to several top co-occurrence clusters. Because counts were too low, about 15 rarely observed V segments, including chromosome 9 orphons, were left out of the earlier analysis of several hundred of the donors. In both the original and validation cohorts, the classifier was reported to diagnose cytomegalovirus status with high specificity and sensitivity. Presence/absence analyses assumed roughly uniform sequencing depth across donors, an assumption that may not hold. A later analysis associated 16,951 TCR beta sequences with specific HLA alleles at a false discovery rate of 0.05. In a later analysis, HLA-associated TCR beta chains were found to be more clonally expanded and to have lower generation probabilities than equally common non-associated chains. A later analysis found that TCR association rates varied across HLA loci, with DRB1 alleles showing the most associated TCRs and HLA-C alleles the fewest. According to the authors, the approach could potentially be generalized to other disease states and immunological phenotypes. Because HLA typing was missing for some donors at each locus, association tests included only the typed subset. V-gene and J-gene trimming of TCR beta chains was associated with a missense DCLRE1C variant in a later genetic analysis, and the association was replicated in an independent cohort.

V trim: 4 bases; J trim: 1 base; unmatched bases: 6. Reading from cysteine to phenylalanine, the CDR3 counts 15 amino acids. Solely the CDR3 DNA is kept, with 45 bases framed from the first base. Taken from the germline V gene, the CDR1 and CDR2 loops are MDHEN and SYDVKM. With regard to this clone: Its cognate antigen has yet to be identified. One base away there is no much larger clone; base qualities are not given.

Library prep was done by the immunoSEQ multiplex PCR assay. The multiplex PCR relied on a mix of 60 forward primers for TCR Vbeta segments and 13 reverse primers for TCR Jbeta segments. Amplification of the CDR3 region of rearranged TCR beta genes was performed with a multiplex PCR assay on genomic DNA. Amplified TCR beta libraries were sequenced as 87-base-pair reads on the Illumina HiSeq System. On the study's bioinformatics: In a later analysis, roughly 80 million unique TCR beta chains were counted across the approximately 670 repertoires, and around 10 million of these chains were shared by at least two donors. To remove PCR and sequencing errors, raw reads were error-corrected and collapsed into unique sequences using a nearest-neighbor algorithm that merged closely related sequences. Alignment of CDR3 sequences to IMGT reference sequences was used to assign V, D and J gene segments. For a sequence to be retained, at least a six-nucleotide match to both a V gene segment and a J gene segment was required. Rearrangements were called productive when the CDR3 lacked stop codons and stayed in frame with V and J; all others were non-productive. Following IMGT convention, CDR3 was defined as the stretch from the second conserved V-encoded cysteine to the conserved J-encoded phenylalanine. In an earlier analysis of just under 600 of the donors, sequences lacking an unambiguous match to a single V gene segment were excluded. An earlier analysis of about 600 of the donors called V segments functional above 56.7% productive rearrangements and segregating when the between-donor standard deviation exceeded 5%. To diagnose cytomegalovirus status from the catalog of TCR beta chain sequences, a statistical classification framework was built. A later analysis assigned V and J genes by comparing TCR nucleotide sequences with IMGT/GENE-DB human TR gene sequences. The TCRdist pipeline was used in a later analysis to assign CDR3 sequences and most-parsimonious VDJ recombination scenarios. In a later analysis, every TCR beta chain was defined by the combination of its CDR3 amino acid sequence and its V-gene family, and reads without a unique V-gene family were dropped. A later analysis removed nearly 600 highly shared, low-generation-probability nucleotide sequences to deal with suspected cross-contamination and a sequencing artifact. In a later analysis, a clonal expansion index was calculated for each public chain from normalized within-repertoire ranks of inferred template counts. In a later analysis, generation probabilities were computed using a VDJ recombination model fitted to out-of-frame rearrangements, and the results were checked against IGoR. In a later analysis, TCR-TCR, TCR-HLA and TCR-CMV co-occurrence was scored with hypergeometric tests, and a repertoire-size bias correction was applied to TCR pairs. A later analysis estimated false discovery rates by permuting HLA or CMV assignments 20 times. In a later analysis, co-occurring TCRs were grouped with DBSCAN, and TCRdist sequence similarity was added when clustering was performed within HLA-allele-positive subsets. Repertoires with fewer than 30,000 or more than 120,000 public chains, plus five repertoires with anomalous nucleotide sharing, were excluded from co-occurrence clustering. TCRdb obtained this table from immuneACCESS and retained in-frame rearrangements with V and J assigned. These tables miss some clones; where compared with another copy, unresolved V genes account for less than half of the shortfall, and the remainder is unexplained. V, J and clone size derive from that table, while D and trimming were established from the DNA sequence. The sample includes approximately 100,000 clones, with over 65% observed a single time. Around 4% of the sample is taken by the ten largest.

The cohort consisted of fewer than 700 healthy bone marrow donors. Cohort members were all nominally healthy when sampled, although unrecorded immune exposures were likely present. The donor was CMV seronegative and belonged to the group of approximately 320 seronegative cohort members. A peripheral blood sample was provided by each donor, and peripheral blood mononuclear cells were used for TCR beta sequencing. The Qiagen DNeasy Blood Extraction Kit was used to extract genomic DNA from the blood cell samples. The chain is encoded by TRBV28 joined to TRBJ1-1; 7 junctional bases match TRBD1. The clonotype comes from a man between 25 and 39 years old in good health and CMV-seronegative. Material for sequencing was PBMCs. The bases are TGTGCCAGCAGTTCTGGGACAGAAGGGAACACTGAAGCTTTCTTT. The resulting protein is CASSSGTEGNTEAFF.